The 15 T cell receptor beta chains given below trace back to one sample, sequenced in a study of shared clonotypes between healthy human individuals. The method was immunoSEQ multiplex PCR; TCRdb's version includes in-frame clones alone and lacks a portion of them. The data show over 2 million clones, roughly 90% seen once. The sequencing sample was made of naive CD4+ T cells from PBMCs. Indicated subset: CD45RA+ positively selected. The receptors were sampled from a young man in good health. Some clones in this sample may be carry-over from other donors' samples.

The chain couples TRBV30 to TRBJ2-1, with TRBD2 identical over 8 bases. This CDR3 is built from 13 residues. V trimming: 8 bases; J trimming: 6 bases; junction bases outside the gene matches: 9. Germline V gene sequence: CDR1 GTSNPN, CDR2 SVGIG (reference sequence). CDR3 in amino acids: CAGQRERGNEQFF. Here the CDR3 DNA reads TGTGCCGGGCAGCGGGAGCGGGGCAATGAGCAGTTCTTC.

The chain joins TRBV5-6 to TRBJ1-2; no definite D call. The CDR3 covers 12 residues. V lost 3 bases, J lost 5 bases, and 8 bases lay in between. Germline values: CDR1 SGHDT, CDR2 YYEEEE. CDR3 sequence reads: CASSSYTYGYTF. Written as DNA, the CDR3 is TGTGCCAGCAGCTCTTATACATATGGCTACACCTTC.

The chain joins TRBV10-3 to TRBJ1-1, with D perhaps TRBD1 (5 bases). V was cut by 11 bases and J by 4 bases, with 17 bases left in between. Germline V gene data show CDR1 as ENHRY and CDR2 as SYGVKD. The CDR3 spans 13 residues. CDR3 residues: CAAARGVSTEAFF. The CDR3 nucleotides are TGTGCCGCCGCTCGGGGGGTGTCCACTGAAGCTTTCTTT.

The chain employs TRBV7-9 and TRBJ2-7; 11 nucleotides agree with TRBD1. The germline gives CDR1 SEHNR, CDR2 FQNEAQ (reference sequence). With 1 base clipped from V and 0 bases from J, the junction kept 2 bases outside the gene matches. This CDR3 region has 16 residues. CDR3 amino acids: CASSLGTGGASYEQYF. The CDR3 coding sequence is TGTGCCAGCAGCTTAGGGACAGGGGGCGCCTCCTACGAGCAGTACTTC. The variable domain in full, with the rest retrieved from reference TRBV7-9 and TRBJ2-7, is DTGVSQNPRHKITKRGQNVTFRCDPISEHNRLYWYRQTLGQGPEFLTYFQNEAQLEKSRLLSDRFSAERPKGSFSTLEIQRTEQGDSAMYLCASSLGTGGASYEQYFGPGTRLTVT.

This rearrangement joins TRBV4-1 to TRBJ1-1; D uncertain. Germline V gene sequence: CDR1 MGHRA, CDR2 YSYEKL. The CDR3 is 14 amino acids. The germline V and J ends were trimmed by 1 base and 2 bases, with 8 bases remaining between them. The CDR3 sequence is CASSQARPNTEAFF. CDR3 nucleotide sequence: TGCGCCAGCAGCCAAGCCAGGCCCAACACTGAAGCTTTCTTT.

CDR3 nucleotides: TGTGCCAGCAGCTTAGAGCTGGGCAGGCAAAGGCTCTACGAGCAGTACTTC. It codes for CASSLELGRQRLYEQYF. V and J are TRBV13 and TRBJ2-7, with D uncertain. The V and J ends lost 1 base and 3 bases respectively, with 19 bases between them. CDR3 length equals 17 residues. Germline V gives CDR1 PRHDT, CDR2 FYEKMQ (reference sequence).

This chain connects TRBV5-1 to TRBJ2-1, with 11 bases identical to TRBD2. The CDR3 is 14 residues long. In germline, CDR1 is SGHRS, CDR2 YFSETQ. The V segment lost 5 bases and the J segment 7 bases; nucleotides outside the gene matches: 5. CDR3 sequence: CASSLIAGGNEQFF. CDR3 DNA sequence: TGCGCCAGCAGTCTAATAGCGGGAGGGAATGAGCAGTTCTTC.

The chain uses TRBV6-1 and TRBJ2-5; no firm D call. The CDR3 covers 14 residues. Between the trimmed V and J ends, which lost 4 bases and 5 bases, there was a span of 14 bases. Germline CDR1 is MNHNS and CDR2 is SASEGT. The CDR3 here is CASSVGRVGETQYF. In nucleotides, the CDR3 is TGTGCCAGCAGTGTTGGTCGGGTAGGGGAGACCCAGTACTTC.

The chain has TRBV4-1 and TRBJ2-7; no clear D. There are 15 residues in the CDR3. The germline V gene encodes CDR1 MGHRA and CDR2 YSYEKL. The V and J ends lost 4 bases and 0 bases respectively, with 13 bases between them. As DNA, the CDR3 is TGCGCCAGCAGCCGTGGACCAATAAGCTCCTACGAGCAGTACTTC. This codes for CASSRGPISSYEQYF.

This chain uses TRBV20-1 with TRBJ1-1; no clear D gene. The V gene's germline CDR1 is DFQATT and CDR2 SNEGSKA (reference sequence). The CDR3 length is 8 residues. Trimming shortened V by 6 bases and J by 11 bases, and 7 bases separated the two germline ends. The CDR3: CSATGAFF. For the CDR3, the DNA is TGCAGTGCCACTGGGGCTTTCTTT.

The rearrangement links TRBV9 to TRBJ2-1; either TRBD1 or TRBD2 may supply D (5 bases each). Germline V gives CDR1 SGDLS, CDR2 YYNGEE. This CDR3 region has 16 residues. Trimming stripped 4 bases from V and 6 bases from J, with 20 bases between. CDR3 coding DNA: TGTGCCAGCAGCCGGGTTGGGGACCCAACCCTCAATGAGCAGTTCTTC. It codes for CASSRVGDPTLNEQFF.

The rearrangement joins TRBV7-2 to TRBJ2-7, with 7 bases fitting TRBD2. Germline-derived CDR1 and CDR2 are SGHTA and FQGNSA. Unmatched junction bases numbered 6, after V lost 3 bases and J lost 7 bases. This CDR3 region has 13 residues. The CDR3 DNA is TGTGCCAGCAGCTTCTCCGTCGGGGGGGAGCAGTACTTC. As protein: CASSFSVGGEQYF.

A note on this clone: The same CDR3 is also encoded by other DNA sequences in this sample. The chain recombines TRBV5-1 with TRBJ2-6, with TRBD2 as a possible D gene (5 bases). Trimming took off 7 bases at V and 0 bases at J, with 8 bases between the two ends. This CDR3 has 14 amino acids. CDR1 and CDR2 from the germline V gene are SGHRS and YFSETQ. The CDR3 region has the DNA TGCGCCAGCCGGGATCTCTCTGGGGCCAACGTCCTGACTTTC. Translating gives CASRDLSGANVLTF.

The count of this clone is one. The V gene is TRBV7-2, the J gene TRBJ1-1, with D possibly TRBD1 on 5 matching bases. CDR3 length: 16 amino acids. Per germline, CDR1 SGHTA and CDR2 FQGNSA. With 5 bases removed from V and 2 bases from J, the gap between germline ends came to 18 bases. CDR3 nucleotides: TGTGCCAGCAGCCCGCAGTCCGGGACTCAAAACACTGAAGCTTTCTTT. Its protein is CASSPQSGTQNTEAFF.

The chain couples TRBV5-1 to TRBJ2-7; D not certain. This CDR3 has 15 amino acids. Per the germline V gene, CDR1 is SGHRS and CDR2 is YFSETQ. Trimming cost V 4 bases and J 4 bases, with 18 bases left between them. CDR3 bases: TGCGCCAGCAGCGCCCCGGACCGAAGCACTTACGAGCAGTACTTC. It encodes CASSAPDRSTYEQYF.